This TCR beta chain stems from a study of cytomegalovirus exposure and HLA in healthy donors. Study conclusions and caveats: Beyond CMV serostatus, there was no information to go on about immune exposure. The authors later found HLA-associated TCR beta chains more clonally expanded than equally common others. As a later analysis showed, a missense DCLRE1C variant was linked to trimming of TCR beta V- and J-genes.

As for this clone: Antigen: not known.

Amplification used 60 Vbeta primers and 13 Jbeta primers. Using immunoSEQ multiplex PCR, the repertoire was profiled, and TCRdb retains in-frame clones only, with some absent. The repertoire consists of approximately 160,000 clones, with about four fifths occurring once and the leading ten covering roughly 5.2%. The source is a man aged 18 to 30 in good health and CMV-seronegative. The material sequenced was PBMCs.

This CDR3 reads CASSLWLAGDYEQYF. The CDR3 DNA follows: TGTGCCAGCAGCTTGTGGCTAGCGGGAGACTACGAGCAGTACTTC. The rearrangement uses TRBV7-8 and TRBJ2-7; 10 bases map to TRBD2. V lost 3 bases and J lost 3; bases outside the gene matches: 5. CDR1 and CDR2 from the germline V gene are SGHVS and FQNEAQ. The CDR3 spans 15 residues.